This T cell receptor (beta chain) was profiled in a study of T cell changes during pregnancy in multiple sclerosis. Measured with immunoSEQ multiplex PCR; TCRdb has only the in-frame clones, and not every one. The sample records some 17,000 clones, around 97% being singletons. The CDR3 covers 15 residues. Germline V CDR1 and CDR2: MDHEN, SYDVKM. V was cut by 4 bases and J by 7 bases, with 19 bases left in between. The source is a female donor with multiple sclerosis, enrolled in a pregnancy study. This chain uses TRBV28 with TRBJ1-1; tentatively, D is TRBD1 (5 bases). The source was peripheral blood, collected in the third trimester of pregnancy. The CDR3 region is CASSYDRGRSREAFF. The CDR3 coding sequence is TGTGCCAGCAGTTACGATAGGGGCAGGTCTCGTGAAGCTTTCTTT.